Presented here are 32 T cell receptor beta chains from one specimen sequenced in a study of T cells after yellow fever vaccination. TCRdb fed the 5' RACE reads into MiXCR, producing one record per CDR3 protein. This sample has hundreds of thousands of distinct CDR3 sequences, with roughly 8.4% found just once. Sequenced material: PBMCs, taken roughly 45 days after the first yellow fever vaccination. These receptors were taken from a man between 18 and 29 years old who received the YFV17D yellow fever vaccine.

There are a few counts of this clonotype. The J gene is TRBJ1-1, the V gene TRBV7-3, with D possibly being TRBD1 (6 bases). Trimming shortened V by 5 bases and J by 1 base, and 26 bases separated the two germline ends. The CDR3 runs to 19 residues. Looked up from germline, CDR1 is SGHTA and CDR2 is FQGTGA. CDR3 in DNA: TGTGCCAGCAGCACACCCAGAGACGACGGGACAACAAAGAACACTGAAGCTTTCTTT. Its protein is CASSTPRDDGTTKNTEAFF.

This clonotype occurred a few times. The gene calls are TRBV12-3 or TRBV12-4 and TRBJ1-5; D gene uncertain. Trimming cost V 7 bases and J 5 bases, with 12 bases left between them. This CDR3 has 13 amino acids. CDR3 in DNA: TGTGCCAGCACCACCCGGGCCTATCAGCCCCAGCATTTT. This gives the protein CASTTRAYQPQHF.

This clonotype has a handful of counts. A much larger clone lies one base from this, so it may be a read error. The gene calls are TRBV20-1 and TRBJ1-1; D may be TRBD1 (6 bases). V was cut by 2 bases and J by 4 bases, with 8 bases left in between. Germline V gene sequence: CDR1 DFQATT, CDR2 SNEGSKA (reference sequence). The CDR3 totals 12 residues. The CDR3 nucleotides read TGCAGTGCTAGACAGGGGAGCACTGAAGCTTTCTTT. It specifies CSARQGSTEAFF.

A few counts support this clonotype. The J gene is TRBJ2-3, the V gene TRBV4-1; 9 bases agree with TRBD2. From germline, CDR1 is MGHRA and CDR2 YSYEKL. The V gene end was trimmed by 5 bases and the J gene end by 5 bases; junction bases not matched to a gene: 11. The CDR3 extends over 16 amino acids. DNA for the CDR3: TGCGCCAGCAGCTGGGACGGGACTAGCTTGGTAGATACGCAGTATTTT. Its protein product is CASSWDGTSLVDTQYF.

This clonotype was counted a few times. This chain joins TRBV7-2 and TRBJ2-3; tentative D call: TRBD1 (6 bases). The CDR3 extends over 15 amino acids. V dropped 1 base and J dropped 2 bases, with 10 bases sitting between them. Germline lookup yields CDR1 SGHTA and CDR2 FQGNSA. CDR3: CASSLGTGFTDTQYF. The CDR3 DNA follows: TGTGCCAGCAGCTTAGGCACAGGGTTCACAGATACGCAGTATTTT.

This chain joins TRBV10-3 and TRBJ1-1, with D possibly TRBD1 on 5 matching bases. The CDR3 consists of 17 residues. CDR1 and CDR2 (germline): ENHRY, SYGVKD. The V gene lost 6 bases and the J gene lost 1 base, with 21 bases spanning the gap. CDR3 protein: CAIRPTGQGAQNTEAFF. For the CDR3, the DNA is TGTGCCATCAGACCGACGGGTCAAGGGGCTCAGAACACTGAAGCTTTCTTT.

V is TRBV19 and J is TRBJ1-6, with a tentative D call TRBD1 (5 bases). V was pared by 6 bases and J by 0 bases, with 18 bases between. Germline V gene sequence: CDR1 LNHDA, CDR2 SQIVND (reference sequence). The CDR3 runs to 18 residues. The DNA for the CDR3 is TGTGCCAGTAGACCTGACCCGGGACTTAGCTCCTATAATTCACCCCTCCACTTT. Translated, it gives CASRPDPGLSSYNSPLHF.

Only a few counts were recorded for this clonotype. The chain combines TRBV6-2 or TRBV6-3 with TRBJ2-1; the match to TRBD1 covers 9 bases. Germline V gene sequence: CDR1 MNHEY, CDR2 SVGEGT. The CDR3 runs 14 residues. Germline trimming cut 4 bases from V and 2 bases from J; bases unmatched to any gene: 0. As DNA, the CDR3 is TGTGCCAGCAGTTGGGACAGGGCCTACAATGAGCAGTTCTTC. This codes for CASSWDRAYNEQFF.

The gene calls are TRBV9 and TRBJ2-3; perhaps D is TRBD1 or TRBD2 (5 bases each). This CDR3 has 14 amino acids. The germline V gene encodes CDR1 SGDLS and CDR2 YYNGEE. Between the trimmed V and J ends, which lost 3 bases and 4 bases, there was a span of 12 bases. The CDR3 loop is CASSGPGAADTQYF. CDR3 nucleotide sequence: TGTGCCAGCAGCGGTCCCGGGGCGGCAGATACGCAGTATTTT.

A few counts support this clonotype. This rearrangement joins TRBV7-8 to TRBJ2-3; D is perhaps TRBD2 (6 bases). Trimming pared 1 base from V and 0 bases from J, leaving 11 bases between. Germline V lookup: CDR1 SGHVS, CDR2 FQNEAQ. This CDR3 has 16 amino acids. This CDR3 reads CASSLGGSGSTDTQYF. CDR3 DNA sequence: TGTGCCAGCAGCTTAGGAGGTAGCGGAAGCACAGATACGCAGTATTTT.

This clonotype showed up just a few times. The CDR3 nucleotides are TGTGCCAGCAGCAGCTTCAGGGGGCGTCATCAGCCCCAGCATTTT. Its protein product is CASSSFRGRHQPQHF. V usage is TRBV27 and J usage is TRBJ1-5; 8 bases match TRBD1. Germline V gene data show CDR1 as MNHEY and CDR2 as SMNVEV (reference sequence). The CDR3 has 15 residues. The junction had 9 bases not matched to a gene; V was cut back by 6 bases and J by 5 bases.

V usage is TRBV16 and J usage is TRBJ1-5; tentatively, D is TRBD1 (6 bases). This CDR3 is 15 amino acids long. Deletions cut 1 base from V and 7 bases from J, with 14 bases between. Germline V gene sequence: CDR1 KGHSY, CDR2 FQNENV. CDR3 coding DNA: TGTGCCAGCAGCCAATTGGACAGCCTTTTCCAGCCCCAGCATTTT. Translating gives CASSQLDSLFQPQHF.

There are a few counts of this clonotype. V and J are TRBV9 and TRBJ2-6; TRBD1 agrees at 8 bases. V trimming: 4 bases; J trimming: 0 bases; junction bases outside the gene matches: 9. The CDR3 is made up of 18 amino acids. Germline-derived CDR1 and CDR2 are SGDLS and YYNGEE. CDR3 coding DNA: TGTGCCAGCAGCACCACGGGACAGGTGATCTCTGGGGCCAACGTCCTGACTTTC. Its translation is CASSTTGQVISGANVLTF.

J is TRBJ1-2 and V is TRBV7-9, with 7 bases identical to TRBD1. Germline V gene lookup returns CDR1 SEHNR and CDR2 FQNEAQ (reference sequence). The CDR3 contains 14 residues. V shed 6 bases and J 3 bases; nucleotides not matched to a gene: 7. This CDR3 reads CASRGTVVHYGYTF. The CDR3 bases are TGTGCCAGCAGGGGGACAGTTGTACACTATGGCTACACCTTC.

This clonotype was recorded many times. The J gene is TRBJ2-5, the V gene TRBV5-1, with D uncertain. Per the germline V gene, CDR1 is SGHRS and CDR2 is YFSETQ. Trimming shortened V by 0 bases and J by 4 bases, and 16 bases separated the two germline ends. CDR3 length: 16 amino acids. This chain's CDR3 is CASSLDPGQKGETQYF. In nucleotides, the CDR3 is TGCGCCAGCAGCTTGGATCCCGGCCAGAAGGGAGAGACCCAGTACTTC.

In its sample, this clonotype was seen a few times. This chain joins TRBV6-2 or TRBV6-3 and TRBJ2-1, with D tentatively TRBD1 (5 bases). The V and J ends lost 4 bases and 8 bases respectively, with 21 bases between them. Germline V gene sequence: CDR1 MNHEY, CDR2 SVGEGT. This CDR3 region has 16 residues. CDR3 DNA sequence: TGTGCCAGCAGTTCCGAGGTCTTGGCAGGGTACGATGAGCAGTTCTTC. Amino acid sequence: CASSSEVLAGYDEQFF.

V gene TRBV29-1 combines with J gene TRBJ1-5; tentatively, D is TRBD1 (5 bases). V was trimmed by 6 bases and J by 4 bases, leaving 16 bases between them. The germline gives CDR1 SQVTM, CDR2 ANQGSEA. CDR3 length equals 14 residues. The CDR3 DNA sequence: TGCAGCGTGGCAACCGGGACGGATAATCAGCCCCAGCATTTT. Its protein is CSVATGTDNQPQHF. The variable domain in full, completed from reference TRBV29-1 and TRBJ1-5, reads SAVISQKPSRDICQRGTSLTIQCQVDSQVTMMFWYRQQPGQSLTLIATANQGSEATYESGFVIDKFPISRPNLTFSTLTVSNMSPEDSSIYLCSVATGTDNQPQHFGDGTRLSIL.

V gene TRBV12-3 or TRBV12-4 combines with J gene TRBJ2-1; 11 positions match TRBD2. V lost 4 bases, J lost 4 bases, and 6 bases stayed unmatched. This CDR3 is 16 amino acids long. The CDR3: CASSYSGGARYNEQFF. The DNA for the CDR3 is TGTGCCAGCAGTTATAGCGGGGGGGCCAGGTACAATGAGCAGTTCTTC.

The V and J genes are TRBV3-1 and TRBJ1-2; 7 nucleotides align to TRBD1. Germline V gene lookup returns CDR1 LGHDT and CDR2 YNNKEL (reference sequence). The length of the CDR3 is 12 residues. V shed 5 bases, J shed 6 bases, and the junction held 3 bases outside the gene matches. This CDR3 reads CASSTQGDGYTF. The CDR3 DNA reads as TGTGCCAGCAGCACTCAGGGGGATGGCTACACCTTC.

This clonotype was detected only a few times. The chain has TRBV5-1 and TRBJ2-7; D is uncertain. Looked up from germline, CDR1 is SGHRS and CDR2 is YFSETQ. V was clipped by 0 bases and J by 2 bases, with 9 bases between them. The CDR3 spans 14 residues. The CDR3 nucleotides are TGCGCCAGCAGCTTGGAACCGAGACCCTACGAGCAGTACTTC. As protein: CASSLEPRPYEQYF. Together with reference TRBV5-1 and TRBJ2-7, the CDR3 gives the full variable domain: KAGVTQTPRYLIKTRGQQVTLSCSPISGHRSVSWYQQTPGQGLQFLFEYFSETQRNKGNFPGRFSGRQFSNSRSEMNVSTLELGDSALYLCASSLEPRPYEQYFGPGTRLTVT.

The V call is TRBV6-5, the J call TRBJ1-6, with D possibly matching TRBD1 (6 bases). V shed 6 bases and J shed 7 bases, with 10 bases lying between them. CDR3 length: 13 residues. Per germline, CDR1 MNHEY and CDR2 SVGAGI. The CDR3 nucleotides are TGTGCCAGCAGATACAGGGCCAATTCACCCCTCCACTTT. It codes for CASRYRANSPLHF.

The genes are TRBV7-2 and TRBJ2-5; 7 nucleotides align to TRBD2. J lost 4 bases, V lost 4 bases, and 12 bases had no gene match. Germline assignment: CDR1 SGHTA and CDR2 FQGNSA. The length of the CDR3 is 16 residues. As DNA, the CDR3 is TGTGCCAGCAGCTCCTCGGGGAGGGCTCGGCCAGAGACCCAGTACTTC. Protein sequence: CASSSSGRARPETQYF.

The V and J genes are TRBV6-2 or TRBV6-3 and TRBJ2-1; D unclear. Trimming took off 5 bases at V and 0 bases at J, with 11 bases between the two ends. Germline CDR1 and CDR2: MNHEY and SVGEGT. The CDR3 extends over 15 amino acids. The CDR3 DNA follows: TGTGCCAGCAGTCAACGGACGGGCTCCTACAATGAGCAGTTCTTC. As protein: CASSQRTGSYNEQFF.

V usage is TRBV7-2 and J usage is TRBJ1-6; weak D call: TRBD1 (5 bases). This CDR3 region has 14 residues. Germline V lookup: CDR1 SGHTA, CDR2 FQGNSA. The ends were cut back, 5 bases at V and 10 bases at J, with 15 bases in the middle. Here the CDR3 DNA reads TGTGCCAGCAGCCCCGTCGGGGGTCGATCACCCCTCCACTTT. Its translation is CASSPVGGRSPLHF.

The chain recombines TRBV7-9 with TRBJ1-2; D is undetermined. V lost 4 bases and J lost 13, with 13 bases in between. The CDR3 consists of 11 residues. Germline CDR1 reads SEHNR; CDR2 reads FQNEAQ (reference sequence). The CDR3 DNA follows: TGTGCCAGCAGCTCCTATGAGGAGACCACCTTC. This translates into CASSSYEETTF.

This clonotype was recorded many times. This rearrangement joins TRBV27 to TRBJ2-2, with 8 positions matching TRBD2. CDR3 length: 15 amino acids. The germline V gene encodes CDR1 MNHEY and CDR2 SMNVEV (reference sequence). V lost 5 bases and J lost 5; bases outside the gene matches: 7. CDR3 sequence: CASSPGLVGTGELFF. The CDR3 region has the DNA TGTGCCAGCAGTCCGGGACTAGTTGGAACCGGGGAGCTGTTTTTT.

The chain couples TRBV6-2 or TRBV6-3 to TRBJ2-7; the D call may be TRBD1 or TRBD2 (5 bases each). Trimming stripped 2 bases from V and 0 bases from J, with 14 bases between. This CDR3 contains 16 residues. The V gene's germline CDR1 is MNHEY and CDR2 SVGEGT. CDR3 in DNA: TGTGCCAGCAGTTACAGTCGGGGACGAAGCTCCTACGAGCAGTACGTC. Translation: CASSYSRGRSSYEQYV.

Concerning this clonotype: Its ends do not fully match the called genes, so a read error is possible. The chain has TRBV28 and TRBJ1-5, with D perhaps TRBD1 (5 bases). The length of the CDR3 is 16 residues. Looked up from germline, CDR1 is MDHEN and CDR2 is SYDVKM. CDR3 bases: TGTGCCAGCAGCGCTCCAAACTCCGACAGACATCAGGCCCAGCATTTT. Translating it yields CASSAPNSDRHQAQHF.

This clonotype was detected only a few times. The chain employs TRBV20-1 and TRBJ1-2; D is uncertain. CDR3 size: 17 residues. The V end lost 5 bases, the J end lost 0 bases, and 22 bases lay between the germline ends. Germline loops: CDR1 DFQATT, CDR2 SNEGSKA (reference sequence). CDR3 nucleotides: TGCAGTGCTCCCCTGAGGGTCAGAGACGCAGCTAACTATGGCTACACCTTC. Its translation: CSAPLRVRDAANYGYTF.

This clonotype was picked up a small number of times. The chain recombines TRBV12-3 or TRBV12-4 with TRBJ1-2; TRBD1 aligns across 8 bases. The CDR3 extends over 15 amino acids. After removal of 6 bases from V and 4 bases from J, the junction contained 10 bases not matched to a gene. CDR3: CASSPRDRPSYGYTF. Written as DNA, the CDR3 is TGTGCCAGCAGCCCTCGGGACAGGCCTTCCTATGGCTACACCTTC.

This clonotype was seen a handful of times. The chain is built from TRBV19 and TRBJ2-6, with D unclear. Trimming removed 4 bases from V and 0 bases from J, with 13 bases in between. CDR1 is LNHDA and CDR2 is SQIVND in the germline V gene (reference sequence). This CDR3 has 17 amino acids. In DNA, the CDR3 is TGTGCCAGTAGTACCCTCTGGACCAGCTCTGGGGCCAACGTCCTGACTTTC. Its protein is CASSTLWTSSGANVLTF.

This clonotype has more than one count but fewer than ten. The chain couples TRBV6-5 to TRBJ1-6, with 7 bases that match TRBD1. The CDR3 has 12 residues. V shed 10 bases, J shed 6 bases, and the junction held 3 bases outside the gene matches. Germline V gene data show CDR1 as MNHEY and CDR2 as SVGAGI. The CDR3 coding sequence is TGTGCCACCCGGGACAGTAATTCACCCCTCCACTTT. Its protein product is CATRDSNSPLHF.